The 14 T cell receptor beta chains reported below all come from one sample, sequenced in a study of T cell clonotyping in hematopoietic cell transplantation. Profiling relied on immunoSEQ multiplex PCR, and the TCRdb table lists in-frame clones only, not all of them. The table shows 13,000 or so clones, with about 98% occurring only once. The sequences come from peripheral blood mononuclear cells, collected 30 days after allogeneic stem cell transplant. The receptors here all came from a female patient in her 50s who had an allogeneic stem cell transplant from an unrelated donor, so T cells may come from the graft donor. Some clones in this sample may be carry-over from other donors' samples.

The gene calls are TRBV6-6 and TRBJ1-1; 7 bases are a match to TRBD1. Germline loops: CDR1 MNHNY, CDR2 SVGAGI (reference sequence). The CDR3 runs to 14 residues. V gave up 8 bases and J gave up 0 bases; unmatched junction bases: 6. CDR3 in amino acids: CASGEQGMNTEAFF. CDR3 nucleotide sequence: TGTGCCAGCGGAGAACAGGGGATGAACACTGAAGCTTTCTTT.

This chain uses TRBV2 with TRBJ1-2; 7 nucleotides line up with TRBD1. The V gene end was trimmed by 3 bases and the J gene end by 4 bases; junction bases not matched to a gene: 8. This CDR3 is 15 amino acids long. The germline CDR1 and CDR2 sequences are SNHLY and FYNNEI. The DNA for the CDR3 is TGTGCCAGCAGTGAGTCACAGGGGAGACTCTATGGCTACACCTTC. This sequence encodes CASSESQGRLYGYTF.

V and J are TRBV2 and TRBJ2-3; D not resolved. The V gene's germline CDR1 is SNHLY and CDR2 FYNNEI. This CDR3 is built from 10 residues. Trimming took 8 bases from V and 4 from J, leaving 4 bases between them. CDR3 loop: CASGADTQYF. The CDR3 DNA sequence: TGTGCCAGCGGAGCAGATACGCAGTATTTT.

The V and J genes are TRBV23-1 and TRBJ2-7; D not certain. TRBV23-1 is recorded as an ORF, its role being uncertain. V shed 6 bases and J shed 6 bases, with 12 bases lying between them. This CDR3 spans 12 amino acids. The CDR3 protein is CASSQPPSEQYF. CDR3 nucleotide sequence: TGCGCCAGCAGCCAACCCCCCTCCGAGCAGTACTTC.

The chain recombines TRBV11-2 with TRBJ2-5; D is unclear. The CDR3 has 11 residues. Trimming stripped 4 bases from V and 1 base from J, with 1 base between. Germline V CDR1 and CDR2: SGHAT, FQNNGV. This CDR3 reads CASSSQETQYF. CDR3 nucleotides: TGTGCCAGCAGCTCCCAAGAGACCCAGTACTTC. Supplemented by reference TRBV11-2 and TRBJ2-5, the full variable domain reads EAGVAQSPRYKIIEKRQSVAFWCNPISGHATLYWYQQILGQGPKLLIQFQNNGVVDDSQLPKDRFSAERLKGVDSTLKIQPAKLEDSAVYLCASSSQETQYFGPGTRLLVL.

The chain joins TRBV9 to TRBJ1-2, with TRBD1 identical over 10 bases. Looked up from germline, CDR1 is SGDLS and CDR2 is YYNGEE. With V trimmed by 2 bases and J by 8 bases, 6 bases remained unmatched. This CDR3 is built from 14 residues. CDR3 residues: CASSVTGGAGGYTF. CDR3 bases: TGTGCCAGCAGCGTGACAGGGGGCGCGGGGGGCTACACCTTC.

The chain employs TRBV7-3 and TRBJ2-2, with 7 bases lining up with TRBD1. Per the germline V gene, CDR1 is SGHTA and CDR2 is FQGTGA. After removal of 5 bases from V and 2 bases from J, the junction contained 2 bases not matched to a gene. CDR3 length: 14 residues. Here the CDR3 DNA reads TGTGCCAGCAGCAGGGACAGCAACACCGGGGAGCTGTTTTTT. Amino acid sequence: CASSRDSNTGELFF.

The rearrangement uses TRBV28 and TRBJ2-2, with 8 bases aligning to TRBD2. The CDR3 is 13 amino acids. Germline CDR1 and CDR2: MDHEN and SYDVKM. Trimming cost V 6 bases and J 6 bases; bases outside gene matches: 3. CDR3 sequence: CASRPGGPGELFF. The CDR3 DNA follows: TGTGCCAGCAGACCGGGAGGGCCCGGGGAGCTGTTTTTT.

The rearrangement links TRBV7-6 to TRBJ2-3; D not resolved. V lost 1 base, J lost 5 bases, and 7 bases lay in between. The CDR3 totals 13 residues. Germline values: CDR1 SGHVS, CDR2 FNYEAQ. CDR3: CASSLGDQDTQYF. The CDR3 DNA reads TGTGCCAGCAGCTTAGGAGATCAAGATACGCAGTATTTT.

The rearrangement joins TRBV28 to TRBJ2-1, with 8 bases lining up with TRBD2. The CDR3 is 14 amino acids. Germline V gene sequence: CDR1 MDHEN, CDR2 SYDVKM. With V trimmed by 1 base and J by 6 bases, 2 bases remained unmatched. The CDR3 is CASSLSGRGNEQFF. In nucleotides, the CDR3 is TGTGCCAGCAGTTTATCCGGGAGGGGCAATGAGCAGTTCTTC.

In DNA, the CDR3 is TGTGCCAGCAGTGAGGACCCACGTCTGGAGCAGTTCTTC. Protein sequence: CASSEDPRLEQFF. V gene TRBV7-9 combines with J gene TRBJ2-1; D is uncertain. Germline loops: CDR1 SEHNR, CDR2 FQNEAQ (reference sequence). This CDR3 region has 13 residues. V lost 6 bases, J lost 10 bases, and 16 bases lay in between.

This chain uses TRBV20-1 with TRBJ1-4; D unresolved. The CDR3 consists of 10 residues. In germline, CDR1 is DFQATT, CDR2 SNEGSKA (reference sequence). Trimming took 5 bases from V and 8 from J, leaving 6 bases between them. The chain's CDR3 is CSAGREKLFF. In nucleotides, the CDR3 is TGCAGTGCTGGTCGCGAAAAACTGTTTTTT.

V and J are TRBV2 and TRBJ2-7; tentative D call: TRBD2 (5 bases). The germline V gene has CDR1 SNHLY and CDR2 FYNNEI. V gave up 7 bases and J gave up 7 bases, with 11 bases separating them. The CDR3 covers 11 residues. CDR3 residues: CASNQRGEQYF. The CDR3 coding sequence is TGTGCCAGCAATCAAAGAGGGGAGCAGTACTTC.

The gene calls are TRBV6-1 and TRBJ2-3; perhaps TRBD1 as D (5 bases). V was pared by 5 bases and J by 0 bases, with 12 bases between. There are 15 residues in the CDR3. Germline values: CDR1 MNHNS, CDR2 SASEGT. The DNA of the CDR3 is TGTGCCAGCAGTCTTGTGACAGCCAGCACAGATACGCAGTATTTT. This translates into CASSLVTASTDTQYF.